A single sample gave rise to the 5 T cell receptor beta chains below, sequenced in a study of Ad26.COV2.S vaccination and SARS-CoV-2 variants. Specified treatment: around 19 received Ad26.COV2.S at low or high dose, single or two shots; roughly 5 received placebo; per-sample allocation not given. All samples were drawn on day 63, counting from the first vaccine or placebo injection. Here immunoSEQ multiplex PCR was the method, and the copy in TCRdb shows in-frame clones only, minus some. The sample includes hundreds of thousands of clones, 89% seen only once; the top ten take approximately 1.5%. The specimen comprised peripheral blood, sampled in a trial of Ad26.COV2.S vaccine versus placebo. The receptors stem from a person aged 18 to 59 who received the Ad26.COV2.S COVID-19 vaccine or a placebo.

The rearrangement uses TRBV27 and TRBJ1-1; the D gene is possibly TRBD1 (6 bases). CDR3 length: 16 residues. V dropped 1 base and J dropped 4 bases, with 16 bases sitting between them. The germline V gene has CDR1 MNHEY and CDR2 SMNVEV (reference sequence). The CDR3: CASSLLFRGAGTEAFF. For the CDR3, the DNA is TGTGCCAGCAGTTTATTGTTTCGGGGGGCCGGCACTGAAGCTTTCTTT.

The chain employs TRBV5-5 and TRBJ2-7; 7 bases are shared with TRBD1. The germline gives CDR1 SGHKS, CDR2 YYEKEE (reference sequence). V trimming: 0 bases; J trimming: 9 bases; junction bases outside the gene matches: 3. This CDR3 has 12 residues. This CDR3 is CASSLDRTGQYF. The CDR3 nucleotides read TGTGCCAGCAGCTTGGACAGGACAGGGCAGTACTTC.

DNA for the CDR3: TGTGCCAGTAGCGGGGGGAACACCGGGGAGCTGTTTTTT. As protein: CASSGGNTGELFF. The chain recombines TRBV19 with TRBJ2-2; D is perhaps TRBD2 (6 bases). In germline, CDR1 is LNHDA, CDR2 SQIVND (reference sequence). The CDR3 sequence is 13 residues long. V lost 6 bases and J 1 base, leaving 6 bases between the germline ends.

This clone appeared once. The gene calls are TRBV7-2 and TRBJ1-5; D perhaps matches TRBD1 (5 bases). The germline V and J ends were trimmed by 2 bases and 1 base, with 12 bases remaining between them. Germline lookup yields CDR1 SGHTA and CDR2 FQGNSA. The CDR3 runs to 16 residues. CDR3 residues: CASSLNPTASNQPQHF. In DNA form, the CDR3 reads TGTGCCAGCAGCTTAAACCCGACAGCCAGCAATCAGCCCCAGCATTTT.

For the CDR3, the DNA is TGTGCCAGCTCACCACCGGAAAACTACGAGCAGTACTTC. As protein: CASSPPENYEQYF. V is TRBV18 and J is TRBJ2-7; D gene ambiguous. Trimming took off 0 bases at V and 3 bases at J, with 6 bases between the two ends. The germline V gene encodes CDR1 KGHSH and CDR2 LQKENI. The CDR3 totals 13 residues.